This section outlines one TCR beta chain sequence together with its context. The data belong to a study of control samples from healthy donors and cancer patients. Profiling relied on immunoSEQ multiplex PCR, and the TCRdb table lists in-frame clones only, not all of them. The sample shows 55,000 to 65,000 clones, around 87% of them seen only once. Germline CDR1 SGHRS, CDR2 YFSETQ. The CDR3 has 18 residues. The germline V and J ends were trimmed by 3 bases and 3 bases, with 24 bases remaining between them. The V and J genes are TRBV5-1 and TRBJ2-5, with D perhaps being TRBD1 or TRBD2 (5 bases each). Material: PBMCs. The receptor was derived from a woman aged 60-75 years with lung cancer. The CDR3 reads CASSSPRGRVGDEETQYF. CDR3 bases: TGCGCCAGCAGCTCTCCGAGGGGCAGGGTGGGGGACGAAGAGACCCAGTACTTC.